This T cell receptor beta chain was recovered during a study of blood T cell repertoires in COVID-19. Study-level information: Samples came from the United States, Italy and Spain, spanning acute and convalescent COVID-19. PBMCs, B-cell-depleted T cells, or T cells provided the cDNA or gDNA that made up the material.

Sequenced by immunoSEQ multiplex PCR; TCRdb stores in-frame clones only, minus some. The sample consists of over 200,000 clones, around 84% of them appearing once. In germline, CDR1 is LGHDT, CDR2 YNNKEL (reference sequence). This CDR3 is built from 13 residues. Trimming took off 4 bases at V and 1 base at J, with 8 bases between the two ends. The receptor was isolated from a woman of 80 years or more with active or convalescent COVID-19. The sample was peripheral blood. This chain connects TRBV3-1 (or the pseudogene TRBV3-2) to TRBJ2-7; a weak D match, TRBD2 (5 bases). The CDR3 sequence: CASSLGNSYEQYF. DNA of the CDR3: TGTGCCAGCAGCCTCGGGAATTCCTACGAGCAGTACTTC.